This is a list of T cell receptor beta chains from one sample in a study of shared clonotypes between healthy human individuals. Libraries were prepared by immunoSEQ multiplex PCR; TCRdb keeps only in-frame clonotypes and omits some of them. The table lists more than 1 million clones, roughly 74% of them singletons. Sequenced sample: memory CD4+ T cells from PBMCs. These receptors were obtained from a man younger than 35 in good health. Some clones in this sample may be carry-over from other donors' samples. Both conserved end residues are part of each CDR3. Fields, in order: clone size, CDR3 length, D gene, V gene, J gene, CDR3 protein, CDR3 DNA. A D gene is named only where the DNA matches it firmly. Some rows have no size entry. The others give once, few or many, or a class for an expanded clone.

size: -
length: 14
D: TRBD1
V: TRBV7-3
J: TRBJ1-1
CDR3: CASSQNRGRAEAFF
DNA: TGTGCCAGCAGCCAAAACAGGGGGCGGGCTGAAGCTTTCTTT

size: -
length: 14
D: TRBD1
V: TRBV10-3
J: TRBJ1-2
CDR3: CAIRGGQGNYGYTF
DNA: TGTGCCATCAGGGGAGGACAGGGAAACTATGGCTACACCTTC

size: -
length: 14
D: -
V: TRBV5-6
J: TRBJ2-7
CDR3: CASSPSGQPYEQYF
DNA: TGTGCCAGCAGCCCATCAGGACAGCCCTACGAGCAGTACTTC

size: -
length: 14
D: -
V: TRBV2
J: TRBJ1-6
CDR3: CASTSTGINSPLHF
DNA: TGTGCCAGCACCTCAACAGGGATAAATTCACCCCTCCACTTT

size: few
length: 14
D: -
V: TRBV5-8
J: TRBJ2-7
CDR3: CASSRGAGTYEQYF
DNA: TGTGCCAGCAGCCGAGGGGCAGGGACCTACGAGCAGTACTTC

size: once
length: 14
D: TRBD1
V: TRBV29-1
J: TRBJ1-1
CDR3: CSVDGQGRLTEAFF
DNA: TGCAGCGTTGACGGACAGGGGAGGTTGACTGAAGCTTTCTTT

size: -
length: 17
D: TRBD1
V: TRBV2
J: TRBJ2-7
CDR3: CASSKTTGQGGAYEQYF
DNA: TGTGCCAGCAGTAAGACAACGGGACAGGGAGGCGCCTACGAGCAGTACTTC

size: -
length: 16
D: -
V: TRBV2
J: TRBJ2-1
CDR3: CASSEGADTSYNEQFF
DNA: TGTGCCAGCAGTGAAGGGGCGGACACCTCCTACAATGAGCAGTTCTTC

size: -
length: 14
D: -
V: TRBV7-8
J: TRBJ1-3
CDR3: CASSRGTEGNTIYF
DNA: TGTGCCAGCAGTCGAGGGACCGAGGGAAACACCATATATTTT

size: -
length: 12
D: -
V: TRBV30
J: TRBJ1-4
CDR3: CAWSVLGEKLFF
DNA: TGTGCCTGGAGTGTACTCGGTGAAAAACTGTTTTTT

size: -
length: 14
D: -
V: TRBV19
J: TRBJ1-5
CDR3: CASSIGQGHQPQHF
DNA: TGTGCCAGTAGTATTGGCCAGGGGCATCAGCCCCAGCATTTT

size: -
length: 18
D: TRBD1
V: TRBV5-8
J: TRBJ2-6
CDR3: CASSPGDSPNSGANVLTF
DNA: TGTGCCAGCAGCCCAGGGGACAGTCCTAACTCTGGGGCCAACGTCCTGACTTTC

size: -
length: 16
D: TRBD2
V: TRBV6-6
J: TRBJ2-1
CDR3: CASSGRLAGQYNEQFF
DNA: TGTGCCAGCAGTGGACGGCTAGCGGGACAGTACAATGAGCAGTTCTTC

size: -
length: 15
D: -
V: TRBV5-1
J: TRBJ2-2
CDR3: CASSLGLNRDGELFF
DNA: TGCGCCAGCAGCTTGGGCTTGAACAGGGACGGGGAGCTGTTTTTT

size: few
length: 13
D: -
V: TRBV6-5
J: TRBJ1-5
CDR3: CASSYSGRQPQHF
DNA: TGTGCCAGCAGTTACTCGGGGAGGCAGCCCCAGCATTTT

size: -
length: 12
D: -
V: TRBV7-2
J: TRBJ1-1
CDR3: CASSTRPHGAFF
DNA: TGTGCCAGCAGCACACGCCCCCACGGAGCTTTCTTT

size: few
length: 15
D: TRBD1
V: TRBV28
J: TRBJ2-4
CDR3: CASSLSGTGEGIQYF
DNA: TGTGCCAGCAGTTTATCCGGGACAGGGGAGGGCATTCAGTACTTC

size: -
length: 13
D: -
V: TRBV6-5
J: TRBJ1-1
CDR3: CASSLLRNTEAFF
DNA: TGTGCCAGCAGCCTGCTCCGGAACACTGAAGCTTTCTTT

size: once
length: 16
D: -
V: TRBV6-4
J: TRBJ2-6
CDR3: CASSDVGASGANVLTF
DNA: TGTGCCAGCAGTGACGTGGGGGCCTCTGGGGCCAACGTCCTGACTTTC

size: -
length: 14
D: -
V: TRBV18
J: TRBJ1-2
CDR3: CASSPGPDWGGYTF
DNA: TGTGCCAGCTCCCCAGGACCCGACTGGGGCGGCTACACCTTC

size: few
length: 8
D: -
V: TRBV19
J: TRBJ1-2
CDR3: CAAGSYTF
DNA: TGTGCGGCGGGGAGCTACACCTTC

size: once
length: 16
D: -
V: TRBV28
J: TRBJ2-7
CDR3: CASSYRDKAYIYEQYF
DNA: TGTGCCAGCAGTTACCGGGACAAGGCCTATATCTACGAGCAGTACTTC

size: few
length: 15
D: -
V: TRBV7-8
J: TRBJ1-3
CDR3: CASSTTRYQGNTIYF
DNA: TGTGCCAGCAGCACTACTCGGTATCAGGGAAACACCATATATTTT

size: once
length: 14
D: -
V: TRBV5-1
J: TRBJ1-1
CDR3: CASSFTGPNTEAFF
DNA: TGCGCCAGCAGCTTTACAGGGCCGAACACTGAAGCTTTCTTT

size: -
length: 13
D: TRBD1
V: TRBV7-9
J: TRBJ2-1
CDR3: CASSRQGRNEQFF
DNA: TGTGCCAGCAGCCGACAGGGTCGCAATGAGCAGTTCTTC

size: -
length: 14
D: TRBD1
V: TRBV30
J: TRBJ1-2
CDR3: CACNPPDRGYGYTF
DNA: TGTGCCTGTAACCCGCCCGACAGGGGCTATGGCTACACCTTC

size: -
length: 14
D: TRBD1
V: TRBV9
J: TRBJ2-7
CDR3: CASSVERDSYEQYF
DNA: TGTGCCAGCAGCGTAGAAAGGGACAGCTACGAGCAGTACTTC

size: -
length: 14
D: -
V: TRBV6-6
J: TRBJ1-2
CDR3: CASSYSRGEYGYTF
DNA: TGTGCCAGCAGTTACTCCCGCGGTGAATATGGCTACACCTTC

size: -
length: 14
D: -
V: TRBV27
J: TRBJ1-2
CDR3: CASSLLQSNYGYTF
DNA: TGTGCCAGCAGTTTACTACAGAGTAACTATGGCTACACCTTC

size: -
length: 16
D: -
V: TRBV6-6
J: TRBJ1-5
CDR3: CASTYLPTVYNQPQHF
DNA: TGTGCCAGCACCTACCTCCCGACAGTATACAATCAGCCCCAGCATTTT

size: -
length: 17
D: TRBD2
V: TRBV4-2
J: TRBJ2-5
CDR3: CASSHGAASGRQETQYF
DNA: TGTGCCAGCAGCCATGGTGCGGCTAGCGGGAGACAAGAGACCCAGTACTTC

size: few
length: 14
D: -
V: TRBV7-9
J: TRBJ1-2
CDR3: CASSFGMTVYGYTF
DNA: TGTGCCAGCAGCTTTGGGATGACGGTCTATGGCTACACCTTC

size: -
length: 14
D: -
V: TRBV7-2
J: TRBJ2-3
CDR3: CASSLVRGPGTQYF
DNA: TGTGCCAGCAGCTTAGTCCGGGGCCCGGGTACGCAGTATTTT

size: -
length: 13
D: -
V: TRBV9
J: TRBJ1-2
CDR3: CASSVVRGFGYTF
DNA: TGTGCCAGCAGCGTAGTCAGGGGCTTTGGCTACACCTTC

size: few
length: 14
D: TRBD2
V: TRBV5-1
J: TRBJ2-7
CDR3: CASSLGLAGDEQYF
DNA: TGCGCCAGCAGCTTGGGGCTAGCGGGAGACGAGCAGTACTTC

size: -
length: 15
D: TRBD2
V: TRBV13
J: TRBJ2-1
CDR3: CASSLELARNNEQFF
DNA: TGTGCCAGCAGCTTGGAACTAGCGAGAAACAATGAGCAGTTCTTC

size: -
length: 15
D: -
V: TRBV10-3
J: TRBJ2-7
CDR3: CAISESTGNTYEQYF
DNA: TGTGCCATCAGTGAGTCAACAGGAAACACCTACGAGCAGTACTTC

size: once
length: 15
D: TRBD1
V: TRBV5-1
J: TRBJ2-7
CDR3: CASSSTGAERDEQYF
DNA: TGCGCCAGCAGCTCGACAGGGGCTGAGAGGGACGAGCAGTACTTC

size: -
length: 17
D: -
V: TRBV5-6
J: TRBJ2-3
CDR3: CASSFLGLAASTDTQYF
DNA: TGTGCCAGCAGCTTTCTCGGGCTAGCAGCTAGCACAGATACGCAGTATTTT

size: -
length: 12
D: -
V: TRBV5-1
J: TRBJ2-1
CDR3: CASSLQLGEQFF
DNA: TGCGCCAGCAGCTTGCAGTTAGGTGAGCAGTTCTTC

size: -
length: 18
D: TRBD2
V: TRBV28
J: TRBJ2-3
CDR3: CASRFSGLAGSGTDTQYF
DNA: TGTGCCAGCCGATTTTCCGGACTAGCGGGGTCGGGCACGGATACGCAGTATTTT